This T cell receptor (beta chain) was identified in a study of spatial heterogeneity in lung cancer. Study in general: Beta-chain sequences were consistently detected more often than alpha-chain sequences.

Study-wide findings and caveats: Expanded intratumoral alpha and beta TCR counts tracked tumor mutation counts.

The V end was cut by 1 base, the J end by 2 bases, with 5 bases between. CDR3 length: 14 residues. TCRdb fed the 5' RACE reads into MiXCR, producing one record per CDR3 protein. The sample gives over 6,000 distinct CDR3 sequences, 10% to 15% of which show up once; 7.5% to 10% is in the top ten. About this clonotype itself: What it recognizes is unknown. It may be a read error: a sequence one base away is much more abundant.

The time point was: sample taken at primary tumor resection. The sample here was lung tumor tissue, taken at surgery. The sequence was collected from a male donor with early-stage non-small cell lung cancer. This chain joins TRBV12-3 or TRBV12-4 and TRBJ2-2, with D uncertain. In nucleotides, the CDR3 is TGTGCCAGCAGTTTAGGGTCCAACACCGGGGAGCTGTTTTTT. Protein: CASSLGSNTGELFF.